This note documents a single T cell receptor (beta chain) sequence. Antigen: not known. This entry is derived from a study of vaccination effects on CD4 cells after COVID-19. Antigen-specific CD4+ T cells were first expanded with viral peptide pools by the ViraFEST assay and only then sequenced. After roughly 10 days in culture, the CD4+ T cells were isolated. Everyone in the study got two shots of either the BNT162b2 or mRNA-1273 vaccine. According to the study, vaccine recipients showed no prior SARS-CoV-2 infection and negative nucleocapsid antibodies. It was with about 10 IU/ml IL-2 and about 10 ug/ml peptides that 2 million to 2.5 million PBMC per well were cultured. Method: immunoSEQ multiplex PCR; TCRdb's copy keeps in-frame clones and lacks some. The repertoire consists of roughly 34,000 clones, with roughly 82% occurring once and the leading ten covering about 1.6%. Specimen: CD4+ T cells from PBMCs cultured with HCoV-NL63 spike peptides, collected after COVID-19 vaccination. The TCR was taken from a human donor who received a COVID-19 vaccine. Some clones in this sample may be carry-over from other donors' samples.

In nucleotides, the CDR3 is TGTGCCTGGAGTGGTGGAGGGAATAATTCACCCCTCCACTTT. Protein sequence: CAWSGGGNNSPLHF. V is TRBV30 and J is TRBJ1-6, with no clear D. Germline CDR1 GTSNPN, CDR2 SVGIG (reference sequence). V dropped 1 base and J dropped 5 bases, with 9 bases sitting between them. The CDR3 is 14 residues long.